This T cell receptor beta chain was documented in a study of CD8 T cells in Susac syndrome. General study points: There was no clonal expansion in the CD4+ T cell repertoires of Susac syndrome. The study conceded that relatively few individuals underwent its TCR sequencing and HLA analysis.

Random hexamers primed reverse transcription of about 0.5 to 1 ug RNA. By means of immunoSEQ multiplex PCR, TCR beta CDR3 spanning 54 Vbeta and 13 Jbeta underwent amplification. MiXCR was run by TCRdb on the immunoSEQ multiplex PCR reads, yielding one entry per CDR3 protein. The sample yields some 150,000 distinct CDR3 sequences, about 95% seen once. There are a few counts of this clonotype. Its antigen is not known. The CDR3 runs to 14 residues. Trimming took 1 base from V and 2 from J, leaving 8 bases between them. CDR1 and CDR2 (germline): SEHNR, FQNEAQ (reference sequence). CD8+ and CD4+ T cells from blood underwent TCR beta sequencing, which was carried out in a high-throughput format.

This sequence originates from a human donor with Susac syndrome. Input material: CD4+ T cells from PBMCs. V and J are TRBV7-9 and TRBJ2-5; a weak D match, TRBD1 (6 bases). The CDR3 nucleotides read TGTGCCAGCAGCTTAGGGACAGCACAAGAGACCCAGTACTTC. It specifies CASSLGTAQETQYF. The full variable domain, rest sourced from reference TRBV7-9 and TRBJ2-5, is DTGVSQNPRHKITKRGQNVTFRCDPISEHNRLYWYRQTLGQGPEFLTYFQNEAQLEKSRLLSDRFSAERPKGSFSTLEIQRTEQGDSAMYLCASSLGTAQETQYFGPGTRLLVL.